These T cell receptor beta chains were read from a single sample in a study of post-analysis software for immune sequencing data. TCRdb re-analysed the PCR reads in MiXCR, keeping a single row per CDR3 protein. The sample has hundreds of thousands of distinct CDR3 sequences; about 32% are singletons. The specimen sequenced was blood. These receptors were obtained from a girl under 18 with multiple sclerosis. Both conserved end residues are part of each CDR3. The D gene is left open where the match is weak. Clone size is not always given. Where it is, it says once, few, many or a class for expanded clones.

size,V,J,D,CDR3,DNA
NA,TRBV27,TRBJ1-5,NA,CASSWGGPGNQPQHF,TGTGCCAGCAGTTGGGGGGGGCCGGGCAATCAGCCCCAGCATTTT
few,TRBV4-1,TRBJ2-3,NA,CASSQDDLTSDTRYF,TGCGCCAGCAGCCAAGATGATTTAACCTCAGATACGCGGTATTTT
NA,TRBV5-1,TRBJ1-1,NA,CASSPAGFQTEAFF,TGCGCCAGCAGCCCGGCAGGATTTCAAACTGAAGCTTTCTTT
NA,TRBV29-1,TRBJ1-1,NA,CSVVHGREAFF,TGCAGCGTTGTCCATGGGCGGGAAGCTTTCTTT
NA,TRBV20-1,TRBJ1-2,TRBD1,CSAARQGGLDYSYTF,TGCAGTGCTGCCAGACAGGGGGGACTAGACTATAGCTACACCTTC
NA,TRBV18,TRBJ2-1,TRBD2,CASSPSGRYNEQFF,TGTGCCAGCTCACCTAGCGGGCGGTACAATGAGCAGTTCTTC
NA,TRBV15,TRBJ2-1,NA,CATSSGLTRGNEQFF,TGTGCCACCAGCAGCGGCCTTACCCGCGGGAATGAGCAGTTCTTC
many,TRBV29-1,TRBJ2-3,NA,CSVEARGTYTDTQYF,TGCAGCGTTGAAGCGAGGGGCACCTACACAGATACGCAGTATTTT
many,TRBV6-2/TRBV6-3,TRBJ2-4,TRBD2,CASSPRLADIAKNIQYF,TGTGCCAGCAGTCCTAGACTAGCGGATATAGCCAAAAACATTCAGTACTTC
few,TRBV3-1,TRBJ2-5,TRBD1,CASSPRGTEQETQYF,TGTGCCAGCAGCCCACGAGGGACAGAGCAAGAGACCCAGTACTTC
NA,TRBV27,TRBJ2-7,TRBD1,CASSLRTGFLYEQYF,TGTGCCAGCAGCTTAAGGACAGGTTTCCTCTACGAGCAGTACTTC
NA,TRBV6-2/TRBV6-3,TRBJ1-5,TRBD1,CASRLPGQGSQPQHF,TGTGCCAGCAGACTCCCGGGACAGGGCTCTCAGCCCCAGCATTTT
NA,TRBV5-1,TRBJ2-5,TRBD2,CASSFLGGIVYQETQYF,TGCGCCAGCAGCTTTCTCGGGGGGATCGTGTACCAAGAGACCCAGTACTTC
NA,TRBV2,TRBJ1-1,NA,CASGRRENTEAFF,TGTGCCAGCGGAAGACGGGAGAACACTGAAGCTTTCTTT
NA,TRBV7-2,TRBJ2-7,NA,CASSPSGVYEQYF,TGTGCCAGCAGCCCAAGTGGAGTCTACGAGCAGTACTTC
NA,TRBV6-5,TRBJ2-1,NA,CASSYSGLASNEQFF,TGTGCCAGCAGTTACTCGGGTCTAGCAAGCAATGAGCAGTTCTTC
many,TRBV7-9,TRBJ1-2,NA,CASSPPELGYTF,TGTGCCAGCAGCCCACCGGAGCTCGGCTACACCTTC
many,TRBV20-1,TRBJ2-5,TRBD2,CSAPDPSGASGETQYF,TGCAGTGCTCCGGACCCTAGCGGGGCCTCCGGGGAGACCCAGTACTTC
NA,TRBV19,TRBJ1-1,NA,CASSTPGAANKNTEAFF,TGTGCCAGTAGTACCCCCGGGGCCGCCAACAAGAACACTGAAGCTTTCTTT
NA,TRBV7-9,TRBJ2-3,TRBD2,CASSLQISGGRDTQYF,TGTGCCAGCAGCTTACAGATTAGCGGGGGGCGAGATACGCAGTATTTT
NA,TRBV20-1,TRBJ1-5,NA,CSAADGVSNQPQHF,TGCAGTGCAGCTGACGGAGTTAGCAATCAGCCCCAGCATTTT
NA,TRBV9,TRBJ2-5,NA,CASSATGSQETQYF,TGTGCCAGCAGCGCGACAGGTTCCCAAGAGACCCAGTACTTC
few,TRBV29-1,TRBJ1-1,TRBD1,CSVDGRDRSGPEAFF,TGCAGCGTTGATGGCCGGGACAGGAGCGGCCCTGAAGCTTTCTTT
few,TRBV29-1,TRBJ2-3,NA,CSAGAGWVDTQYF,TGCAGCGCTGGGGCGGGGTGGGTCGATACGCAGTATTTT
NA,TRBV20-1,TRBJ2-2,TRBD2,CSARPSGRAGELFF,TGCAGTGCTAGACCTAGCGGGAGAGCCGGGGAGCTGTTTTTT
NA,TRBV12-3/TRBV12-4,TRBJ1-1,TRBD1,CASKAPGGISEAFF,TGTGCCAGCAAAGCACCAGGGGGTATTTCTGAAGCTTTCTTT
few,TRBV15,TRBJ2-1,NA,CATSRVKGLGSSHEQFF,TGTGCCACCAGCAGAGTCAAAGGTCTAGGGAGTTCTCATGAGCAGTTCTTC
NA,TRBV20-1,TRBJ2-1,NA,CSARDSVGGQFF,TGCAGTGCTAGAGATTCGGTCGGGGGGCAGTTCTTC
NA,TRBV20-1,TRBJ2-7,TRBD2,CSARGTGGRYEQYF,TGCAGTGCTAGAGGGACGGGAGGGCGATACGAGCAGTACTTC
few,TRBV20-1,TRBJ1-5,NA,CSARQSLNQPQHF,TGCAGTGCGAGACAGAGCCTCAATCAGCCCCAGCATTTT
few,TRBV28,TRBJ1-2,TRBD1,CASSIRDSLDGYTF,TGTGCCAGCAGTATCCGGGACAGCCTGGATGGCTACACCTTC
once,TRBV27,TRBJ2-3,TRBD2,CASSFLSGGAGRDTQYF,TGTGCCAGCAGTTTTCTCTCCGGGGGGGCTGGTAGAGATACGCAGTATTTT
NA,TRBV20-1,TRBJ2-7,NA,CSALPGAYEQYF,TGCAGTGCCCTTCCGGGAGCATACGAGCAGTACTTC
many,TRBV29-1,TRBJ1-2,NA,CSVSYGYTF,TGCAGCGTTTCGTATGGCTACACCTTC
NA,TRBV4-3,TRBJ2-1,TRBD2,CASSYGTSGGNEQFF,TGCGCCAGCAGCTACGGGACTAGCGGGGGGAATGAGCAGTTCTTC
NA,TRBV25-1,TRBJ2-2,TRBD2,CASIPTSGGMAGELFF,TGTGCCAGCATACCGACTAGCGGGGGGATGGCCGGGGAGCTGTTTTTT
many,TRBV29-1,TRBJ2-3,NA,CSAGTTDTQYF,TGCAGCGCCGGGACCACAGATACGCAGTATTTT
many,TRBV20-1,TRBJ2-7,TRBD1,CSAGPPQGGLNEQYF,TGCAGTGCCGGTCCCCCCCAAGGGGGCCTGAACGAGCAGTACTTC
many,TRBV7-9,TRBJ2-3,TRBD2,CASSWTSGMDTQYF,TGTGCCAGCAGCTGGACTAGCGGGATGGATACGCAGTATTTT
few,TRBV29-1,TRBJ1-2,NA,CSVEQVHGYTF,TGCAGCGTTGAACAGGTCCATGGCTACACCTTC
NA,TRBV18,TRBJ2-1,NA,CASSGYKGPVEQFF,TGTGCCAGCTCAGGCTACAAGGGACCTGTTGAGCAGTTCTTC
NA,TRBV15,TRBJ2-5,NA,CATSPKEGQHQETQYF,TGTGCCACCAGTCCCAAGGAAGGCCAACATCAAGAGACCCAGTACTTC
NA,TRBV7-8,TRBJ2-5,NA,CASSLLGVETQYF,TGTGCCAGCAGCTTATTGGGGGTGGAGACCCAGTACTTC
many,TRBV20-1,TRBJ2-3,NA,CSARPLAAASTDTQYF,TGCAGTGCCAGACCCTTAGCGGCGGCCAGCACAGATACGCAGTATTTT
few,TRBV15,TRBJ2-2,NA,CATRGGSPRNTGELFF,TGTGCCACCCGAGGCGGTTCACCTCGAAACACCGGGGAGCTGTTTTTT
few,TRBV27,TRBJ1-2,TRBD1,CASRIRQGNYGYTF,TGTGCCAGCAGAATTCGACAGGGCAACTATGGCTACACCTTC
few,TRBV7-9,TRBJ2-1,TRBD2,CASSVYSGSSYNEQFF,TGTGCCAGCAGCGTATATAGCGGGAGCTCCTACAATGAGCAGTTCTTC